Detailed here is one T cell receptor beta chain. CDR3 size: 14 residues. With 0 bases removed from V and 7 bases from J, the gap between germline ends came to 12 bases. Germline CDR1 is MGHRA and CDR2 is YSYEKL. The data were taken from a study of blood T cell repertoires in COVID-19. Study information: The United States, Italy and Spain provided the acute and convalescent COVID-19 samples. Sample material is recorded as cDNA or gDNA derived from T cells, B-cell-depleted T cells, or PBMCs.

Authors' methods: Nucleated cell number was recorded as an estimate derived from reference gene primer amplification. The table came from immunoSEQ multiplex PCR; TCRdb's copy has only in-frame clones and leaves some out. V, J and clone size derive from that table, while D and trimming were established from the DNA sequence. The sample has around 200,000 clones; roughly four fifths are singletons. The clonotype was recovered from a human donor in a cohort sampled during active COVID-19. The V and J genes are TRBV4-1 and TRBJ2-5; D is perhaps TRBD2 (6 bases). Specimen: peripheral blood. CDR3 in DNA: TGCGCCAGCAGCCAAGAGATCCGGAGGGGGACCCAGTACTTC. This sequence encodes CASSQEIRRGTQYF.